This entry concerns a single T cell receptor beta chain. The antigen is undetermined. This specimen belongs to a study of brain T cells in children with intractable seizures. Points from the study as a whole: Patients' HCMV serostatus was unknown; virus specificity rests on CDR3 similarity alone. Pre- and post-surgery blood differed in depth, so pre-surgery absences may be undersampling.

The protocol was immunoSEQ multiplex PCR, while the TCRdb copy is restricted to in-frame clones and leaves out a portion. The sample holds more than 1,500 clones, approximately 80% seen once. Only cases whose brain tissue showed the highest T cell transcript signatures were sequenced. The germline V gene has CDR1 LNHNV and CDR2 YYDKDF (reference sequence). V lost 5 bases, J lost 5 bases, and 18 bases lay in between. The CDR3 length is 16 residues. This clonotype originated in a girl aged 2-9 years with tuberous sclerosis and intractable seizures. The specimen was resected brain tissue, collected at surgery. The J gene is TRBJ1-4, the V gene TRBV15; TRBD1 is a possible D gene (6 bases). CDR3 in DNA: TGTGCCACCAGCTATTCACGACCAGGGGAAAATGAAAAACTGTTTTTT. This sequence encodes CATSYSRPGENEKLFF.